This T cell receptor (beta chain) is from a study of blood T cell repertoires in COVID-19 (dated by TCRdb to 2019 to 2021). General notes on the study: Samples covering the acute and convalescent phases of COVID-19 were provided by collaborators in the United States, Italy and Spain. The prospective study material was composed of cDNA or gDNA derived from T cells, B-cell-depleted T cells, or PBMCs. Subjects who had been exposed to COVID-19, were actively infected with it, or had recovered from it provided the deeply sampled blood TCRbeta repertoires that made up the dataset. The repertoires were released in a freely available public database intended as a resource for research on the immune response to SARS-CoV-2. Samples came from the ongoing ImmuneRACE study (first 160 participants) plus 1,254 subjects from 6 global collaborators. A de-identified subject ID, COVID-19 status, age in years and sex were almost always included in the sample metadata. Where available, HLA class I and class II types were taken from metadata supplied by the sample provider and were not determined by assay-based typing. The paper as a whole reports these results and caveats: Clinical and demographic metadata were provided uncurated, with the amount varying by source and participant.

Participants in the prospective study were enrolled through a virtual design, were aged about 18 to 89 years, and lived in roughly 24 United States geographic areas. To assign participants to cohorts, the prospective study relied on clinical history that participants themselves reported in a screening survey and a study questionnaire. Recovered participants in ImmuneRACE Cohort 3 were defined by two consecutive negative NP/OP PCR tests, clearance by a healthcare professional, or resolution of symptoms. Each participant in the prospective study had whole blood, serum and a nasopharyngeal or oropharyngeal swab collected by mobile phlebotomists. Additional blood draws and questionnaires over an approximately 2-month period could optionally be provided by prospective study participants. Before DNA extraction, prospective study blood samples were shipped either frozen or at room temperature. The CDR3 measures 16 amino acids from cysteine to phenylalanine. Only CDR3 DNA remains: 48 bases, in frame from the first base. CDR1 and CDR2 (SGHTA, FQGNSA) derive from the germline V gene. V and J are truncated by 1 base and 3 bases respectively, leaving an intervening sequence of 13 bases.

As concerns this clone: The clone's antigen remains unknown. Base qualities were left out, and no much larger clone turns up one base away.

TCRbeta CDR3 regions were amplified from genomic DNA using the immunoSEQ Assay, a bias-controlled multiplex PCR. In the authors' own workflow: The number of nucleated cells in each sample was estimated from the amplification of reference gene primers within the assay. To quantify the absolute abundance of each unique TCRbeta CDR3 rearrangement, sequence reads were collapsed and filtered. Productive Simpson clonality was computed per sample as the square root of Simpson's diversity index over productive rearrangements. TCRdb stores this immuneACCESS table with in-frame sequences only. Part of the clones is absent; in the studies checked, under half of the shortfall reflects unresolved V genes, and no reason is known for the rest. D and trimming were read from the DNA, whereas the V and J calls and clone size are those reported in that table. The sample contains some 380,000 clones, over 75% of them found a single time. The ten most abundant clones make up roughly 1.4% of the sample.

This sequence uses TRBV7-2 and TRBJ1-5, and possibly TRBD1, on 6 matching bases. Material for sequencing was PBMCs or T cells enriched from blood (not recorded which). The TCR comes from a young man who had recovered from COVID-19. The nucleotide sequence reads TGTGCCAGCAGCTTAGAGGGGGTCGGGAACAATCAGCCCCAGCATTTT. It encodes CASSLEGVGNNQPQHF.